The sample holds one count of the clone carrying this T cell receptor beta chain. The data were produced by immunoSEQ multiplex PCR, yet TCRdb's version contains in-frame clones alone and is incomplete. This table holds tens of thousands of clones, roughly 93% found once. The entry originates in a study of Tregs in tolerant kidney transplant recipients. V shed 5 bases and J shed 4 bases, with 15 bases lying between them. Germline assignment: CDR1 SGHTA and CDR2 FQGNSA. This CDR3 is 15 amino acids long. The receptor was isolated from a human donor who received a combined kidney and bone marrow transplant. The sample here was CD4+ T cells from blood, taken before the transplant. The chain carries TRBV7-2 and TRBJ2-1; tentatively, D is TRBD2 (6 bases). CDR3 sequence: CASSGQPGLYNEQFF. The CDR3 DNA sequence: TGTGCCAGCAGCGGCCAACCGGGACTGTACAATGAGCAGTTCTTC.